These 19 T cell receptor beta chains share one sample of origin, sequenced in a study of blood T cell repertoires in COVID-19. Profiling relied on immunoSEQ multiplex PCR, and the TCRdb table lists in-frame clones only, not all of them. The profile shows 200,000 to 250,000 clones, 86% of them singletons. The sequenced sample was PBMCs or T cells enriched from blood (not recorded which). All receptors derive from a woman in her thirties or forties with acute COVID-19.

The chain couples TRBV15 to TRBJ1-1; D ambiguous. V shed 0 bases and J shed 3 bases, with 5 bases lying between them. The germline V gene encodes CDR1 LNHNV and CDR2 YYDKDF (reference sequence). This CDR3 has 13 residues. For the CDR3, the DNA is TGTGCCACCAGCAGAGAGGAGGACACTGAAGCTTTCTTT. Protein: CATSREEDTEAFF.

V usage is TRBV12-3 or TRBV12-4 and J usage is TRBJ1-1; maybe TRBD1 (6 bases). The CDR3 runs to 12 residues. Trimming took 6 bases from V and 5 from J, leaving 10 bases between them. CDR3 protein: CASSFDRTEAFF. The DNA of the CDR3 is TGTGCCAGCAGCTTTGACAGGACTGAAGCTTTCTTT.

The chain is built from TRBV7-9 and TRBJ2-7; 8 positions match TRBD1. Germline CDR1 and CDR2: SEHNR and FQNEAQ (reference sequence). V lost 1 base to trimming and J lost 6 bases; unmatched junction nucleotides: 8. This CDR3 contains 15 residues. CDR3 sequence reads: CASSLVSGGAGEQYF. In DNA form, the CDR3 reads TGTGCCAGCAGCTTAGTTTCAGGGGGCGCCGGCGAGCAGTACTTC.

The V gene is TRBV2, the J gene TRBJ1-4; unclear D gene. CDR3 length: 14 amino acids. Trimming removed 9 bases from V and 1 base from J, with 12 bases in between. Germline loops: CDR1 SNHLY, CDR2 FYNNEI. As DNA, the CDR3 is TGTGCCAGGGGGTCGGGAGGAACTAATGAAAAACTGTTTTTT. As protein: CARGSGGTNEKLFF.

This clone showed up just a few times. The chain uses TRBV25-1 and TRBJ1-2, with 7 bases lining up with TRBD1. CDR1 MGHDK and CDR2 SYGVNS come from the germline V gene. This CDR3 is built from 13 residues. Germline trimming cut 10 bases from V and 4 bases from J; bases unmatched to any gene: 9. The DNA for the CDR3 is TGTGCCACCGAACCGACAGGGAGCTATGGCTACACCTTC. This codes for CATEPTGSYGYTF.

The CDR3 region is CASRSHPASPTYEQYV. CDR3 DNA: TGCGCCAGCAGATCCCACCCCGCCAGTCCCACCTACGAGCAGTACGTC. The gene calls are TRBV10-1 and TRBJ2-7; D not resolved. The CDR3 runs to 16 residues. Germline loops: CDR1 WNHNN, CDR2 SYGVQD (reference sequence). Trimming took 6 bases from V and 2 from J, leaving 20 bases between them.

This chain links TRBV9 with TRBJ1-6, with D perhaps TRBD1 (6 bases). In germline, CDR1 is SGDLS, CDR2 YYNGEE. The CDR3 has 16 amino acids. V lost 6 bases to trimming and J lost 7 bases, with 20 bases between them. This CDR3 is CASNAQGGAANSPLHF. Here the CDR3 DNA reads TGTGCCAGCAACGCGCAAGGGGGGGCAGCGAATTCACCCCTCCACTTT.

The chain joins TRBV19 to TRBJ1-1; D perhaps matches TRBD1 (6 bases). The germline gives CDR1 LNHDA, CDR2 SQIVND (reference sequence). Deletions cut 4 bases from V and 0 bases from J, with 12 bases between. CDR3 length: 15 amino acids. The CDR3 loop is CASSTSGAVNTEAFF. CDR3 nucleotides: TGTGCCAGTAGTACCTCAGGGGCCGTGAACACTGAAGCTTTCTTT.

The rearrangement uses TRBV7-8 and TRBJ2-7, with D tentatively TRBD2 (6 bases). This CDR3 is 17 amino acids long. The V end lost 4 bases, the J end lost 0 bases, and 19 bases lay between the germline ends. The germline V gene encodes CDR1 SGHVS and CDR2 FQNEAQ. CDR3 loop: CASSYNLRGTLSYEQYF. In DNA form, the CDR3 reads TGTGCCAGCAGCTACAACCTCCGGGGGACTCTCTCCTACGAGCAGTACTTC.

V usage is TRBV29-1 and J usage is TRBJ1-4; D not certain. The germline CDR1 and CDR2 sequences are SQVTM and ANQGSEA. The CDR3 totals 12 residues. Trimming left V 7 bases short and J 6 bases short, with 12 bases between. Written as DNA, the CDR3 is TGCAGCGCCGGGGAGAGTGATGAAAAACTGTTTTTT. As protein: CSAGESDEKLFF.

The chain couples TRBV19 to TRBJ2-2; TRBD1 agrees at 9 bases. The junction had 5 bases not matched to a gene; V was cut back by 4 bases and J by 5 bases. CDR1 LNHDA and CDR2 SQIVND come from the germline V gene (reference sequence). The CDR3 is 15 residues long. CDR3 sequence reads: CASSSGTGSTGELFF. Written as DNA, the CDR3 is TGTGCCAGTAGTAGCGGGACAGGGTCTACCGGGGAGCTGTTTTTT.

The V call is TRBV9, the J call TRBJ2-3; 8 bases fit TRBD1. V was pared by 3 bases and J by 6 bases, with 18 bases of the junction left unmatched. Germline assignment: CDR1 SGDLS and CDR2 YYNGEE. The CDR3 runs to 18 residues. CDR3 DNA sequence: TGTGCCAGCAGCGGGGGTGGGATGGGGACAGGAATACACGATACGCAGTATTTT. Its translation is CASSGGGMGTGIHDTQYF.

This clone was seen a single time. The rearrangement links TRBV30 to TRBJ1-2; no definite D call. Per the germline V gene, CDR1 is GTSNPN and CDR2 is SVGIG (reference sequence). This CDR3 is 13 amino acids long. V was clipped by 5 bases and J by 0 bases, with 10 bases between them. CDR3 amino acids: CAWSTGTNYGYTF. The CDR3 coding sequence is TGTGCCTGGTCGACCGGGACTAACTATGGCTACACCTTC.

This clone was seen only once. The chain uses TRBV7-6 and TRBJ1-6; D is undetermined. V was clipped by 0 bases and J by 0 bases, with 15 bases between them. The CDR3 sequence is 19 residues long. Germline-derived CDR1 and CDR2 are SGHVS and FNYEAQ. CDR3 DNA sequence: TGTGCCAGCAGCTTAGCGGGTGGCGGGATTAGCTCCTATAATTCACCCCTCCACTTT. It encodes CASSLAGGGISSYNSPLHF.

This chain links TRBV18 with TRBJ1-6; TRBD1 matches at 9 bases. Germline trimming cut 4 bases from V and 15 bases from J; bases unmatched to any gene: 7. The CDR3 has 13 residues. Germline values: CDR1 KGHSH, CDR2 LQKENI. CDR3 residues: CASSHHGGQGLHF. CDR3 DNA: TGTGCCAGCTCACACCACGGGGGACAGGGCCTCCACTTT.

The chain uses TRBV4-3 and TRBJ1-1; 7 bases map to TRBD1. The trim removed 2 bases at V and 3 bases at J, leaving 12 bases unmatched. The germline V gene encodes CDR1 LGHNA and CDR2 YSLEER. The CDR3 is made up of 17 amino acids. CDR3: CASSQKGSGTAHTEAFF. The CDR3 DNA is TGCGCCAGCAGCCAAAAGGGCTCCGGGACAGCTCACACTGAAGCTTTCTTT.

The chain uses TRBV15 and TRBJ1-1; 11 positions match TRBD1. The CDR3 is 16 amino acids. Germline V gene data show CDR1 as LNHNV and CDR2 as YYDKDF (reference sequence). With V trimmed by 5 bases and J by 3 bases, 8 bases remained unmatched. The CDR3 protein is CATSSWTGGLDTEAFF. The CDR3 bases are TGTGCCACCAGCTCCTGGACAGGGGGCTTGGACACTGAAGCTTTCTTT.

The chain couples TRBV14 to TRBJ2-1; D is undetermined. V dropped 3 bases and J dropped 4 bases, with 13 bases sitting between them. This CDR3 has 15 residues. Germline V CDR1 and CDR2: SGHDN, FVKESK. CDR3 nucleotide sequence: TGTGCCAGCAGCCAGTCAGGTTACAGATACAATGAGCAGTTCTTC. It translates to CASSQSGYRYNEQFF.

The chain is built from TRBV5-1 and TRBJ2-6; no definite D call. Germline V gene sequence: CDR1 SGHRS, CDR2 YFSETQ. This CDR3 contains 16 residues. V lost 4 bases and J lost 0, with 11 bases in between. The CDR3 spells CASSGQPDSGANVLTF. The DNA of the CDR3 is TGCGCCAGCAGCGGGCAGCCTGACTCTGGGGCCAACGTCCTGACTTTC.